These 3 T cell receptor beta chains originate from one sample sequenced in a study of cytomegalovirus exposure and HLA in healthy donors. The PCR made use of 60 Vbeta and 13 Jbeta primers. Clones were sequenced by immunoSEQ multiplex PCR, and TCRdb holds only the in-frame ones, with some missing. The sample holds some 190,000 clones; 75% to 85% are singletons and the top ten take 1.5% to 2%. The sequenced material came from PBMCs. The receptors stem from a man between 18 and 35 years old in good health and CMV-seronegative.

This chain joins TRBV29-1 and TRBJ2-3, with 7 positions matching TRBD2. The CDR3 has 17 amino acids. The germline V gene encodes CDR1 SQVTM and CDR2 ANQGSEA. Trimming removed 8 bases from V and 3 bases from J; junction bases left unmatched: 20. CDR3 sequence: CSLMGREMRIRTDTQYF. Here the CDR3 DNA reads TGCAGCCTCATGGGGCGGGAGATGAGGATCCGTACAGATACGCAGTATTTT.

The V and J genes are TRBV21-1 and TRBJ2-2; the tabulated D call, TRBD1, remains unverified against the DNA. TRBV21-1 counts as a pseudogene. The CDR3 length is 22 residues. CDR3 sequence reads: CASRPYSVLPKTGTENTGELFF. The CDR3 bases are TGTGCCAGCAGACCCTATTCGGTACTTCCTAAAACCGGGACAGAGAACACCGGGGAGCTGTTTTTT.

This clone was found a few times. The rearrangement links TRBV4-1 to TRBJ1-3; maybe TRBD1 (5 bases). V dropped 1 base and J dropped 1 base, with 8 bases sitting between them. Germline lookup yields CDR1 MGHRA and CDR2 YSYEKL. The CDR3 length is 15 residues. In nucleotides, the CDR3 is TGCGCCAGCAGCCAAGGGCAGGGTTCTGGAAACACCATATATTTT. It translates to CASSQGQGSGNTIYF.